This T cell receptor (beta chain) was documented in a study of cytomegalovirus exposure and HLA in healthy donors. Germline V gene data show CDR1 as WNHNN and CDR2 as SYGVQD (reference sequence). This CDR3 region has 12 residues. V lost 7 bases and J lost 2, with 8 bases in between. The study ran its PCR with 60 Vbeta and 13 Jbeta primers. Clones were sequenced by immunoSEQ multiplex PCR, and TCRdb holds only the in-frame ones, with some missing. The profile shows 100,000 to 150,000 clones, 81% of them singletons. Sequenced material: PBMCs. The source is a man aged 18 to 30 in good health and CMV-seronegative. The rearrangement joins TRBV10-1 to TRBJ1-1; no definite D call. The CDR3 loop is CASTAKNTEAFF. In DNA, the CDR3 is TGCGCCAGCACAGCGAAAAACACTGAAGCTTTCTTT.